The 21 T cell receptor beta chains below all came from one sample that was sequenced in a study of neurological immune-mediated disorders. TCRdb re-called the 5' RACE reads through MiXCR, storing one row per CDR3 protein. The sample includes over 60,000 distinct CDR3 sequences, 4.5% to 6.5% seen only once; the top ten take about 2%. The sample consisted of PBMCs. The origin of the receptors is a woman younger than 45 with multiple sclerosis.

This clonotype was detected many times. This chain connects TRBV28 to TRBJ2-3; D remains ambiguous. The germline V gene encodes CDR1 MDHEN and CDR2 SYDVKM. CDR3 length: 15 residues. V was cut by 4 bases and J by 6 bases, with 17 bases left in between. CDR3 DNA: TGTGCCAGCAGTTCCCCGAACTCAGTGGTGGATACGCAGTATTTT. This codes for CASSSPNSVVDTQYF.

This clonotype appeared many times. CDR3 loop: CASSVSGELFF. DNA for the CDR3: TGTGCCAGCAGCGTGAGCGGGGAGCTGTTTTTT. This chain uses TRBV9 with TRBJ2-2; D remains ambiguous. Per the germline V gene, CDR1 is SGDLS and CDR2 is YYNGEE. The V and J ends lost 2 bases and 7 bases respectively, with 3 bases between them. This CDR3 region has 11 residues.

CDR3 DNA: TGCGCCAGCAGCTTGGACCGGGGTTACAGCACAGATACGCAGTATTTT. It codes for CASSLDRGYSTDTQYF. The chain links TRBV5-1 to TRBJ2-3, with D possibly being TRBD2 (5 bases). The germline V gene has CDR1 SGHRS and CDR2 YFSETQ. The CDR3 is 16 amino acids. The V end lost 0 bases, the J end lost 0 bases, and 11 bases lay between the germline ends.

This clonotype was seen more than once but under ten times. The CDR3 sequence: CASSPRSKPQHF. CDR3 bases: TGTGCCAGCAGCCCCCGCTCTAAGCCCCAGCATTTT. This rearrangement joins TRBV7-2 to TRBJ1-5; D is unclear. Trimming cost V 5 bases and J 8 bases, with 10 bases left between them. Looked up from germline, CDR1 is SGHTA and CDR2 is FQGNSA. The CDR3 runs to 12 residues.

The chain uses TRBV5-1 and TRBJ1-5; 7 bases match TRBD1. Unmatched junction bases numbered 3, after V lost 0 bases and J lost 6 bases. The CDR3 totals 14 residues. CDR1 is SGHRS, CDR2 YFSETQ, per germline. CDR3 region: CASSLGQGSQPQHF. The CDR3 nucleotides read TGCGCCAGCAGCTTGGGACAGGGAAGTCAGCCCCAGCATTTT.

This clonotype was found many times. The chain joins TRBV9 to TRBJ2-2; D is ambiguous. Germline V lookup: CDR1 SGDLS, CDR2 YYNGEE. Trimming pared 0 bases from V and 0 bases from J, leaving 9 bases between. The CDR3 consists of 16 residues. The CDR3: CASSVGLVSNTGELFF. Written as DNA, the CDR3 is TGTGCCAGCAGCGTAGGCCTGGTGTCGAACACCGGGGAGCTGTTTTTT. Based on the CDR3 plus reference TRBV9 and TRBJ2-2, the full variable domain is DSGVTQTPKHLITATGQRVTLRCSPRSGDLSVYWYQQSLDQGLQFLIQYYNGEERAKGNILERFSAQQFPDLHSELNLSSLELGDSALYFCASSVGLVSNTGELFFGEGSRLTVL.

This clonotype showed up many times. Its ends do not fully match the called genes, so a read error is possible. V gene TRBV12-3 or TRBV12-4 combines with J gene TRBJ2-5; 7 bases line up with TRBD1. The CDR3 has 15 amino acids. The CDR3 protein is CASSYSGTESGGHNF. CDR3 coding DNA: TGTGCCAGCAGTTATTCCGGGACAGAGTCTGGCGGTCACAACTTC.

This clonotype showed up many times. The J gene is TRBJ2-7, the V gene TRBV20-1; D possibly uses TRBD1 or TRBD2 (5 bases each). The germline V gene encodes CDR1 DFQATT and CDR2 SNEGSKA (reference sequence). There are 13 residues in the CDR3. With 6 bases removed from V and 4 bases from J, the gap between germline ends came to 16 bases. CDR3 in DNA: TGCAGTGCCCGGGACGCGGACGGGTACGAGCAGTACTTC. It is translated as CSARDADGYEQYF.

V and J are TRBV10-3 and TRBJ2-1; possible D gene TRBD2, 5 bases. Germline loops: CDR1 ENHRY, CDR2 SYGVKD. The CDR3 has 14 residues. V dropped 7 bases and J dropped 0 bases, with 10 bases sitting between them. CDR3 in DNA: TGTGCCATCACGCCGGGGTCCTCCTACAATGAGCAGTTCTTC. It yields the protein CAITPGSSYNEQFF.

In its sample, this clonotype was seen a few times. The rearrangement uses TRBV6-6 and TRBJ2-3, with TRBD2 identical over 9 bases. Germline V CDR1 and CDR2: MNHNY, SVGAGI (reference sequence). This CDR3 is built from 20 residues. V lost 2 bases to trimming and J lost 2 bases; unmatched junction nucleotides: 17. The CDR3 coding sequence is TGTGCCAGCAGTTACACTCTAGCGGGGTCCAAACTAGACATCACAGATACGCAGTATTTT. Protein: CASSYTLAGSKLDITDTQYF.

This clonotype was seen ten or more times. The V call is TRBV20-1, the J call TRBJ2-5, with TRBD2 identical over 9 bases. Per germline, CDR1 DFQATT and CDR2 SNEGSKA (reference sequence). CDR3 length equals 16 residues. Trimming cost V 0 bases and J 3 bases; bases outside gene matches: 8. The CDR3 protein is CSAREFGGRAEETQYF. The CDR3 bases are TGCAGTGCTAGAGAATTCGGCGGGAGGGCGGAAGAGACCCAGTACTTC.

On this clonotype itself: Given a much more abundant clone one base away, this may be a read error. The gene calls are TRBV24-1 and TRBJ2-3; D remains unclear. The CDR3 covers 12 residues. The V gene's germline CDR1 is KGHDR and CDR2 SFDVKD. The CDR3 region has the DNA TGTGACACCAGCTACACCTCAGATACGCAGTATTTT. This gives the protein CDTSYTSDTQYF.

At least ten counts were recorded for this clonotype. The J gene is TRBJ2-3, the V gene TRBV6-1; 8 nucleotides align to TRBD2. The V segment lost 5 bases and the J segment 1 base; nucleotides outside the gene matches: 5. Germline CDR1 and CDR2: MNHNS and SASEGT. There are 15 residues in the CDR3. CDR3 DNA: TGTGCCAGCAGTACCGGACTAGCTGGCACAGATACGCAGTATTTT. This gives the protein CASSTGLAGTDTQYF.

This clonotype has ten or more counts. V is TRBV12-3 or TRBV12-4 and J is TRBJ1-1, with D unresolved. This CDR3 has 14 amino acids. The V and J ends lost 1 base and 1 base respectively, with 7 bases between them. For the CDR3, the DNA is TGTGCCAGCAGTTTAGGCCCCGGGAACACTGAAGCTTTCTTT. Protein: CASSLGPGNTEAFF.

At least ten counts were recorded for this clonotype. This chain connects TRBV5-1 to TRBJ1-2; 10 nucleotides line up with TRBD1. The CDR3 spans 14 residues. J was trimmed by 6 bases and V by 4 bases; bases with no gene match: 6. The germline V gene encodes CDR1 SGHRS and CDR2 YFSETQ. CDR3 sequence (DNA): TGCGCCAGCAGCGGAAATGGACAGGGGGATGGCTACACCTTC. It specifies CASSGNGQGDGYTF.

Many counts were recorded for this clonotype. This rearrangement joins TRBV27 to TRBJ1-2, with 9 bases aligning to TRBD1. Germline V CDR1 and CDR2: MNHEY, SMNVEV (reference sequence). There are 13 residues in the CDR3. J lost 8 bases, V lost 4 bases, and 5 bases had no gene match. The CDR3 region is CASSWGQGGGYTF. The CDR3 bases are TGTGCCAGCAGTTGGGGACAGGGAGGGGGCTACACCTTC.

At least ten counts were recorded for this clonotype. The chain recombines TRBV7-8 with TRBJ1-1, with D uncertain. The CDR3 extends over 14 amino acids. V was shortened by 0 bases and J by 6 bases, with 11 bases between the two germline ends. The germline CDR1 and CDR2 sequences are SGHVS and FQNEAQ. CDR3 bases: TGTGCCAGCAGCTTAGCCGGTGACATACCTGAAGCTTTCTTT. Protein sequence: CASSLAGDIPEAFF.

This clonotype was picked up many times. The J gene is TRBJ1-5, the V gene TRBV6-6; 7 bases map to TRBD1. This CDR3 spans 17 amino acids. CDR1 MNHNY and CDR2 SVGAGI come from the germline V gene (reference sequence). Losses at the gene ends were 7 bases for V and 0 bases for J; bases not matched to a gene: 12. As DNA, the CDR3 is TGTGCCAGCACCCTACGGGGGACAGCTAATAGCAATCAGCCCCAGCATTTT. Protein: CASTLRGTANSNQPQHF.

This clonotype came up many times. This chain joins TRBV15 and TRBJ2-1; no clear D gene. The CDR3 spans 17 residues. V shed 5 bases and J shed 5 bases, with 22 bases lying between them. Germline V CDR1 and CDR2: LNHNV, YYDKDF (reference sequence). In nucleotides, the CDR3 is TGTGCCACCAGCCCGGAGTGGGGTGTCCAAACTAACAATGAGCAGTTCTTC. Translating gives CATSPEWGVQTNNEQFF. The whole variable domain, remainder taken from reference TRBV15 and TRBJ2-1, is DAMVIQNPRYQVTQFGKPVTLSCSQTLNHNVMYWYQQKSSQAPKLLFHYYDKDFNNEADTPDNFQSRRPNTSFCFLDIRSPGLGDTAMYLCATSPEWGVQTNNEQFFGPGTRLTVL.

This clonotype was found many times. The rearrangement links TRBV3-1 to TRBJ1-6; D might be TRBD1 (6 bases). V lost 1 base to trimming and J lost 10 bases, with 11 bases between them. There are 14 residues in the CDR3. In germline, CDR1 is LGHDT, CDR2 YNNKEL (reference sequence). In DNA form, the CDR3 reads TGTGCCAGCAGCCAAGGAGAGGGGGGATCACCCCTCCACTTT. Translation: CASSQGEGGSPLHF.

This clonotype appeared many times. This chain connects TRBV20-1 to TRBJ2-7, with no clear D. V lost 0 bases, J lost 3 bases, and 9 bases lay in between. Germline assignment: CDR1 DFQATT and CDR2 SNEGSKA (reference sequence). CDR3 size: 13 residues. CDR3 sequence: CSARDTRSYEQYF. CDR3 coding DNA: TGCAGTGCTAGAGATACAAGAAGCTACGAGCAGTACTTC.